A single sample gave rise to the 13 T cell receptor beta chains below, sequenced in a study of lymphopenia after photon versus proton radiotherapy. The repertoire was sequenced with immunoSEQ multiplex PCR; TCRdb's copy has only in-frame clones and lacks some. This table holds approximately 9,100 clones, approximately 86% found once. Source: peripheral blood, taken from a patient treated with photon-based radiotherapy. The receptors derive from a man older than 75 with cholangiocarcinoma.

The chain is built from TRBV11-3 and TRBJ2-1; 10 bases are shared with TRBD2. The CDR3 extends over 18 amino acids. The V and J ends lost 5 bases and 6 bases, in that order; junction bases with no gene match: 16. The germline V gene has CDR1 SGHNT and CDR2 YENEEA. The CDR3 DNA reads TGTGCCAGCAGCCCATTTACTAGCGGGGTCGGGTATGCCAATGAGCAGTTCTTC. This codes for CASSPFTSGVGYANEQFF.

The count of this clone is one. The genes are TRBV6-1 and TRBJ1-5; D gene ambiguous. The V end was cut by 1 base, the J end by 7 bases, with 5 bases between. Germline V gene lookup returns CDR1 MNHNS and CDR2 SASEGT. The CDR3 is made up of 12 amino acids. The CDR3 sequence is CASSEVGQPQHF. DNA of the CDR3: TGTGCCAGCAGTGAAGTGGGGCAGCCCCAGCATTTT.

This chain joins TRBV7-9 and TRBJ1-5; D is undetermined. The CDR3 spans 12 residues. The V gene lost 1 base and the J gene lost 7 bases, with 5 bases spanning the gap. Per germline, CDR1 SEHNR and CDR2 FQNEAQ (reference sequence). The CDR3 region has the DNA TGTGCCAGCAGCTTAGTTGCCCAGCCCCAGCATTTT. This codes for CASSLVAQPQHF.

This clone was seen only a few times. The chain couples TRBV6-1 to TRBJ1-1; D is undetermined. Germline lookup yields CDR1 MNHNS and CDR2 SASEGT. This CDR3 has 13 residues. Trimming stripped 4 bases from V and 1 base from J, with 7 bases between. CDR3 nucleotide sequence: TGTGCCAGCAGTGTTCCGGGGAACACTGAAGCTTTCTTT. Protein sequence: CASSVPGNTEAFF.

The CDR3: CASSLPGSRTGELFF. DNA of the CDR3: TGTGCCAGCAGTTTGCCCGGGAGTAGAACCGGGGAGCTGTTTTTT. The chain has TRBV28 and TRBJ2-2; D possibly corresponds to TRBD2 (6 bases). The CDR3 consists of 15 residues. Per the germline V gene, CDR1 is MDHEN and CDR2 is SYDVKM. V lost 3 bases and J 5 bases, leaving 13 bases between the germline ends. The variable domain in full, completed from reference TRBV28 and TRBJ2-2, reads DVKVTQSSRYLVKRTGEKVFLECVQDMDHENMFWYRQDPGLGLRLIYFSYDVKMKEKGDIPEGYSVSREKKERFSLILESASTNQTSMYLCASSLPGSRTGELFFGEGSRLTVL.

The chain recombines TRBV14 with TRBJ2-5; 8 bases fit TRBD2. The CDR3 covers 14 residues. CDR1 is SGHDN, CDR2 FVKESK, per germline. V gave up 4 bases and J gave up 5 bases; unmatched junction bases: 6. The CDR3 loop is CASSPRLASETQYF. DNA of the CDR3: TGTGCCAGCAGCCCCAGACTAGCGTCTGAGACCCAGTACTTC.

This clone has just one count. The V and J genes are TRBV5-1 and TRBJ1-5; 11 positions agree with TRBD1. With V trimmed by 10 bases and J by 6 bases, 6 bases remained unmatched. CDR3 length: 13 residues. CDR1 SGHRS and CDR2 YFSETQ come from the germline V gene. Here the CDR3 reads CAAGQGASQPQHF. CDR3 DNA: TGCGCCGCCGGACAGGGGGCGAGTCAGCCCCAGCATTTT. Looking up the rest from reference TRBV5-1 and TRBJ1-5 gives the full variable domain: KAGVTQTPRYLIKTRGQQVTLSCSPISGHRSVSWYQQTPGQGLQFLFEYFSETQRNKGNFPGRFSGRQFSNSRSEMNVSTLELGDSALYLCAAGQGASQPQHFGDGTRLSIL.

This clone was found once. This sequence joins TRBV19 and TRBJ1-5, with D unresolved. From germline, CDR1 is LNHDA and CDR2 SQIVND (reference sequence). V shed 2 bases and J shed 1 base, with 9 bases lying between them. The CDR3 is 15 amino acids. The CDR3, as DNA: TGTGCCAGTAGTATAATAGCTGGGAGCAATCAGCCCCAGCATTTT. The encoded protein is CASSIIAGSNQPQHF.

The V call is TRBV2, the J call TRBJ2-2, with D perhaps matching TRBD1 or TRBD2 (5 bases each). The CDR3 is 13 amino acids. CDR1 SNHLY and CDR2 FYNNEI come from the germline V gene. The V end lost 7 bases, the J end lost 4 bases, and 10 bases lay between the germline ends. The CDR3 loop reads CASTRGPTGELFF. The CDR3 bases are TGTGCCAGCACGAGGGGTCCCACCGGGGAGCTGTTTTTT.

The chain couples TRBV2 to TRBJ1-5; maybe TRBD1 (6 bases). V lost 6 bases and J 2 bases, leaving 14 bases between the germline ends. The CDR3 consists of 15 residues. Per the germline V gene, CDR1 is SNHLY and CDR2 is FYNNEI. The DNA for the CDR3 is TGTGCCAGCAGGGGGGGGCAGGTGGGCAATCAGCCCCAGCATTTT. Amino acid sequence: CASRGGQVGNQPQHF.

The chain has TRBV5-5 and TRBJ2-3, with 8 bases identical to TRBD2. The V segment lost 4 bases and the J segment 1 base; nucleotides outside the gene matches: 5. The germline gives CDR1 SGHKS, CDR2 YYEKEE (reference sequence). The CDR3 covers 15 residues. The CDR3 here is CASSQAGGGTDTQYF. The CDR3 nucleotides read TGTGCCAGCAGCCAGGCGGGGGGTGGCACAGATACGCAGTATTTT.

This clone was counted once. The rearrangement links TRBV7-6 to TRBJ2-3; 7 bases match TRBD2. The germline V gene encodes CDR1 SGHVS and CDR2 FNYEAQ. This CDR3 has 17 amino acids. After removal of 4 bases from V and 4 bases from J, the junction contained 14 bases not matched to a gene. This CDR3 is CASSSRTRPTGADTQYF. CDR3 coding DNA: TGTGCCAGCAGCTCGCGGACTAGACCTACGGGCGCAGATACGCAGTATTTT.

V usage is TRBV6-4 and J usage is TRBJ1-2; D might be TRBD1 (5 bases). There are 14 residues in the CDR3. The V gene lost 0 bases and the J gene lost 4 bases, with 9 bases spanning the gap. The germline V gene encodes CDR1 MRHNA and CDR2 SNTAGT. The chain's CDR3 is CASSDSRDAYGYTF. CDR3 DNA: TGTGCCAGCAGTGACTCAAGGGACGCCTATGGCTACACCTTC.